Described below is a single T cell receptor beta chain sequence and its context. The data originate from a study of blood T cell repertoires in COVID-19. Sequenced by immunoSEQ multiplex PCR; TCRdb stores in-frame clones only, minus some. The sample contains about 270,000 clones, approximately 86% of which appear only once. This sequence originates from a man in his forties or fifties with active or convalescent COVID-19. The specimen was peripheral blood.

The CDR3 coding sequence is TGTGCCAGCAGCCCCAAGCTGACTGTCGAAGATCAGCCCCAGCATTTT. Translated: CASSPKLTVEDQPQHF. This chain connects TRBV9 to TRBJ1-5; D ambiguous. Germline-derived CDR1 and CDR2 are SGDLS and YYNGEE. The length of the CDR3 is 16 residues. V was shortened by 4 bases and J by 5 bases, with 19 bases between the two germline ends. Full variable domain (remainder filled in from reference TRBV9 and TRBJ1-5): DSGVTQTPKHLITATGQRVTLRCSPRSGDLSVYWYQQSLDQGLQFLIQYYNGEERAKGNILERFSAQQFPDLHSELNLSSLELGDSALYFCASSPKLTVEDQPQHFGDGTRLSIL.